The table lists the clone carrying this T cell receptor beta chain with a few counts. This CDR3 is built from 13 residues. The V gene lost 6 bases and the J gene lost 5 bases, with 13 bases spanning the gap. Germline V gene data show CDR1 as LNHDA and CDR2 as SQIVND (reference sequence). Measured with immunoSEQ multiplex PCR; TCRdb has only the in-frame clones, and not every one. The sample comprises roughly 670,000 clones, 70% to 90% of which are singletons, and roughly 0.25% rests with the top ten. The data were obtained in a study of blood T cell repertoires in COVID-19. The sequenced sample was peripheral blood. This sequence was found in a woman aged 18-29 years with acute or convalescent COVID-19. The V and J genes are TRBV19 and TRBJ1-1; no clear D. Written as DNA, the CDR3 is TGTGCCAGTAGGAACAGCGGCGGGACTGAAGCTTTCTTT. It translates to CASRNSGGTEAFF.